A selection of T cell receptor beta chains follows, all from one sample in a study of glioma-infiltrating T cells after dendritic cell vaccination. Some clones are missing from TCRdb's copy, which holds only in-frame ones; the method was immunoSEQ multiplex PCR. The repertoire holds fewer than 45,000 clones, 82% seen once, with approximately 8.4% in the top ten. This specimen consisted of blood, obtained before dendritic cell vaccination. All receptors derive from a human donor with glioblastoma. Each CDR3 is given with its conserved first and last residue. The D gene is left open where the match is weak. The listing skips clone size in some rows; elsewhere it reads once, few, many or a size class.

CASSHVMTSGGLHEQFF TGCGCCAGCAGCCACGTCATGACTAGCGGGGGCCTACATGAGCAGTTCTTC TRBV4-3 TRBD2 NA TRBJ2-1
CASSQGGFQSSYEQYF TGTGCCAGCAGCCAGGGGGGGTTTCAGAGCTCCTACGAGCAGTACTTC TRBV14 TRBD2 NA TRBJ2-7
CASSPRTVYGYTF TGTGCCAGCAGTCCACGGACAGTCTATGGCTACACCTTC TRBV6-5 NA NA TRBJ1-2
CASSSLGLEETQYF TGTGCCAGCAGTTCACTCGGACTGGAAGAGACCCAGTACTTC TRBV6-6 NA NA TRBJ2-5
CASSSTSDNYGYTF TGTGCCAGCAGCTCAACCAGTGATAACTATGGCTACACCTTC TRBV11-3 NA NA TRBJ1-2
CAWSTTNEKLFF TGTGCCTGGAGTACAACAAATGAAAAACTGTTTTTT TRBV30 NA NA TRBJ1-4
CASSIRTGQAYGYTF TGTGCCAGCAGTATTCGGACAGGGCAAGCGTATGGCTACACCTTC TRBV28 TRBD1 NA TRBJ1-2
CASSYGREGETQYF TGTGCCAGCAGCTACGGGCGGGAAGGGGAGACCCAGTACTTC TRBV7-6 NA NA TRBJ2-5
CASSQYPGQGLSEAFF TGCGCCAGCAGCCAATACCCGGGACAGGGTCTAAGTGAAGCTTTCTTT TRBV4-1 TRBD1 NA TRBJ1-1
CATSPGTYKLYTF TGTGCCACAAGTCCCGGGACATATAAACTCTACACCTTC TRBV6-1 NA NA TRBJ1-2
CASSLLNNEQFF TGTGCCAGCAGCCTACTTAACAATGAGCAGTTCTTC TRBV2 NA few TRBJ2-1
CTSSQDPRYTYEQYF TGCACCAGCAGCCAAGATCCGAGGTACACCTACGAGCAGTACTTC TRBV1 NA NA TRBJ2-7
CAWSYQGGTDTQYF TGTGCCTGGAGTTACCAGGGGGGCACAGATACGCAGTATTTT TRBV30 TRBD1 NA TRBJ2-3
CASSQYSGTRDNEQFF TGTGCCAGCAGCCAATACTCCGGGACTAGGGACAATGAGCAGTTCTTC TRBV4-2 TRBD2 NA TRBJ2-1
CASSEGTSGGALETQYF TGTGCCAGCAGTGAAGGGACTAGCGGGGGGGCATTGGAGACCCAGTACTTC TRBV2 TRBD2 NA TRBJ2-5
CASSIGQGNTEAFF TGTGCCAGTAGTATAGGACAGGGGAACACTGAAGCTTTCTTT TRBV19 TRBD1 few TRBJ1-1
CAWGTPSEKLFF TGTGCCTGGGGCACCCCCTCCGAAAAACTGTTTTTT TRBV30 NA once TRBJ1-4
CASSRTGTGVLNEQFF TGTGCCAGCTCACGGACCGGGACAGGAGTGTTAAATGAGCAGTTCTTC TRBV18 TRBD1 few TRBJ2-1
CASSPWAGTSTDTQYF TGTGCCAGCAGCCCTTGGGCGGGGACTAGCACAGATACGCAGTATTTT TRBV11-2 NA once TRBJ2-3
CASSLSSSLSYEQYF TGTGCCAGCAGTTTATCCTCCTCCCTCTCCTACGAGCAGTACTTC TRBV28 NA NA TRBJ2-7
CASSRLLGEKLFF TGTGCCAGCAGCCGCCTTCTCGGTGAAAAACTGTTTTTT TRBV6-6 NA medium-sized TRBJ1-4
CASTRTSMETQYF TGTGCCAGCACCAGAACTAGCATGGAGACCCAGTACTTC TRBV21-1 NA NA TRBJ2-5
CASSLGATGYEQYF TGTGCCAGCAGCTTAGGGGCCACGGGGTACGAGCAGTACTTC TRBV7-2 NA NA TRBJ2-7
CASSSGLAGDLGEQFF TGTGCCAGCAGCTCGGGACTAGCGGGGGACCTGGGTGAGCAGTTCTTC TRBV11-2 TRBD2 NA TRBJ2-1
CASSLVGTGADEQYF TGTGCCAGCAGCTTAGTTGGGACAGGAGCGGACGAGCAGTACTTC TRBV7-2 TRBD1 NA TRBJ2-7
CASSLWRIVAGGHTGELFF TGTGCCAGCAGCTTGTGGCGGATTGTGGCGGGGGGGCACACCGGGGAGCTGTTTTTT TRBV5-4 TRBD2 NA TRBJ2-2
CSVTQTTDSPLHF TGCAGCGTTACTCAGACAACGGATTCCCCCCTCCACTTT TRBV29-1 NA NA TRBJ1-6
CASSQDLRNTDTQYF TGCGCCAGCAGCCAAGACCTTAGAAACACAGATACGCAGTATTTT TRBV4-3 NA NA TRBJ2-3
CASSRAGVSTDTQYF TGTGCCAGCAGCCGAGCGGGGGTAAGCACAGATACGCAGTATTTT TRBV6-5 TRBD2 NA TRBJ2-3
CASSPRQGETGELFF TGTGCCAGCAGCCCCCGACAGGGGGAGACCGGGGAGCTGTTTTTT TRBV4-2 TRBD1 NA TRBJ2-2
CASSPTSGGNEQFF TGTGCCAGCAGCCCAACTAGCGGGGGCAATGAGCAGTTCTTC TRBV9 TRBD2 NA TRBJ2-1
CASSLYGTGGFQPQHF TGTGCCAGCAGCTTATACGGGACAGGGGGCTTTCAGCCCCAGCATTTT TRBV5-6 TRBD1 NA TRBJ1-5
CASSKARPPWRQVENQPQHF TGTGCCAGCAGCAAAGCCCGACCCCCTTGGCGACAGGTAGAGAATCAGCCCCAGCATTTT TRBV21-1 NA medium-sized TRBJ1-5
CASRPLALETQYF TGTGCCAGCAGGCCCCTAGCTCTAGAGACCCAGTACTTC TRBV28 NA NA TRBJ2-5
CASSSPTEETQYF TGTGCCAGCAGCTCCCCTACGGAAGAGACCCAGTACTTC TRBV7-2 NA NA TRBJ2-5
CASSRGRGSTDTQYF TGTGCCAGCAGCCGGGGTAGGGGAAGCACAGATACGCAGTATTTT TRBV14 NA NA TRBJ2-3
CASSFRTSGSTDTQYF TGCGCCAGCAGCTTTAGGACTAGCGGTTCCACAGATACGCAGTATTTT TRBV5-1 TRBD2 NA TRBJ2-3
CASSYSERGEETQYF TGTGCCAGCAGTTACTCGGAGCGGGGGGAAGAGACCCAGTACTTC TRBV6-5 TRBD2 NA TRBJ2-5
CASSPQAGGGGDTQYF TGTGCCAGCAGTCCACAAGCGGGGGGGGGAGGAGATACGCAGTATTTT TRBV7-8 TRBD2 once TRBJ2-3
CASSPAGGRQPQHF TGTGCCAGCAGTCCGGCGGGGGGCCGGCAGCCCCAGCATTTT TRBV6-5 NA NA TRBJ1-5
CASSERLAGDFSTDTQYF TGTGCCAGCAGTGAAAGGCTAGCGGGGGACTTTAGCACAGATACGCAGTATTTT TRBV2 TRBD2 NA TRBJ2-3
CASSPPAGAGGSTDTQYF TGTGCCAGCTCACCCCCTGCGGGTGCGGGGGGAAGCACAGATACGCAGTATTTT TRBV18 TRBD2 NA TRBJ2-3
CATSKSVAAAYEQYF TGTGCCACTAGCAAGTCGGTAGCGGCCGCCTACGAGCAGTACTTC TRBV11-3 NA NA TRBJ2-7
CAWSLDRSSYNSPLHF TGTGCCTGGAGTCTTGACAGGAGCTCCTATAATTCACCCCTCCACTTT TRBV30 NA NA TRBJ1-6
CASSGAPGQGANTGELFF TGTGCCAGCAGCGGAGCCCCGGGACAGGGAGCGAACACCGGGGAGCTGTTTTTT TRBV11-3 TRBD1 NA TRBJ2-2
CASSAGLLGEQYF TGTGCCAGCAGTGCGGGCTTGCTCGGGGAGCAGTACTTC TRBV6-5 NA few TRBJ2-7
CSVEEGDRGGTYNEQFF TGCAGCGTTGAAGAGGGGGACAGGGGGGGTACCTACAATGAGCAGTTCTTC TRBV29-1 TRBD1 NA TRBJ2-1
CASGAGSTETQYF TGCGCCAGCGGCGCAGGGTCAACAGAGACCCAGTACTTC TRBV5-1 NA NA TRBJ2-5
CASSSGGGETQYF TGTGCCAGCAGCTCGGGGGGAGGTGAGACCCAGTACTTC TRBV11-2 TRBD2 few TRBJ2-5
CASRDRGEPDTQYF TGCGCCAGCCGGGACAGGGGGGAGCCAGATACGCAGTATTTT TRBV10-2 TRBD1 NA TRBJ2-3
CATSRDRGAYNEQFF TGTGCCACCAGCAGAGATCGGGGGGCTTACAATGAGCAGTTCTTC TRBV15 NA NA TRBJ2-1
CASVLTRNTEAFF TGTGCCAGCGTTCTTACACGGAACACTGAAGCTTTCTTT TRBV7-2 NA few TRBJ1-1
CASSLAFSDRTYNSPLHF TGCGCCAGCAGCTTGGCCTTCTCCGACAGAACCTATAATTCCCCCCTCCACTTT TRBV5-1 NA few TRBJ1-6
CASSGFRGAVGELFF TGTGCCAGCAGCGGCTTCAGGGGCGCGGTCGGGGAGCTGTTTTTT TRBV7-6 NA NA TRBJ2-2
CASSQTRTAQETQYF TGTGCCAGCAGTCAAACCCGGACTGCCCAAGAGACCCAGTACTTC TRBV11-2 NA NA TRBJ2-5
CASSAPPGTGQEIQYF TGTGCCAGCAGTGCTCCCCCGGGGACAGGGCAAGAGATCCAGTACTTC TRBV25-1 TRBD1 NA TRBJ2-5
CASSVAGQGADEQYF TGTGCCAGCAGCGTAGCTGGACAGGGGGCCGACGAGCAGTACTTC TRBV9 TRBD1 NA TRBJ2-7
CASSPLAAEQFF TGTGCCAGCTCACCCCTAGCTGCTGAGCAGTTCTTC TRBV18 NA NA TRBJ2-1
CAISEYVVRGQDGYTF TGTGCCATCAGTGAATATGTAGTCAGGGGGCAAGATGGCTACACCTTC TRBV10-3 TRBD1 NA TRBJ1-2